One and the same sample provided the 13 T cell receptor beta chains below, sequenced in a study of blood T cell repertoires in COVID-19. The assay was immunoSEQ multiplex PCR, and TCRdb's table has in-frame clones only and misses some. Of more than 65,000 clones listed, approximately 82% were seen once; the top ten hold roughly 5.3%. The sample taken for sequencing was peripheral blood. These receptors originate from a man aged 50-60 years with active COVID-19.

CDR3 sequence: CASSRGGAMNIQYF. The CDR3 DNA reads TGTGCCAGCAGCCGAGGGGGTGCGATGAACATTCAGTACTTC. The chain has TRBV11-2 and TRBJ2-4; D may be TRBD1 (6 bases). The germline V and J ends were trimmed by 5 bases and 7 bases, with 15 bases remaining between them. CDR3 length: 14 residues. The germline V gene has CDR1 SGHAT and CDR2 FQNNGV.

As DNA, the CDR3 is TGTGCCACCCTCCCCGACAGGGTTGGATCCTATGGCTACACCTTC. Amino acids: CATLPDRVGSYGYTF. V gene TRBV6-5 combines with J gene TRBJ1-2; 7 positions agree with TRBD1. V shed 10 bases and J 4 bases; nucleotides not matched to a gene: 15. The CDR3 consists of 15 residues. In germline, CDR1 is MNHEY, CDR2 SVGAGI.

CDR3 sequence (DNA): TGCGCCAGCAGCCAGGGACTAGCTAGCACAGATACGCAGTATTTT. Translating gives CASSQGLASTDTQYF. The chain is built from TRBV4-3 and TRBJ2-3; 9 nucleotides agree with TRBD2. The trim removed 3 bases at V and 0 bases at J, leaving 1 base unmatched. This CDR3 is built from 15 residues. Germline CDR1 reads LGHNA; CDR2 reads YSLEER.

In the case of this clone: One end of the junction varies from germline; a read error may be responsible. V is TRBV18 and J is TRBJ2-2, with D possibly TRBD1 on 6 matching bases. CDR1 is KGHSH, CDR2 LQKENI, per germline. This CDR3 contains 17 residues. The CDR3 sequence is CASSRSTADWDTGELFF. CDR3 in DNA: TGTGCCAGCTCACGATCCACAGCGGATTGGGACACCGGGGAGTTGTTTTTT.

This clone was counted once. The chain uses TRBV28 and TRBJ1-1; no reliable D call. V dropped 2 bases and J dropped 4 bases, with 8 bases sitting between them. CDR3 length equals 13 residues. CDR1 is MDHEN and CDR2 is SYDVKM in the germline V gene. The CDR3 nucleotides are TGTGCCAGCAGTTTAGAGGGTGGCACTGAAGCTTTCTTT. Encoded protein: CASSLEGGTEAFF.

The chain employs TRBV15 and TRBJ1-3; the D is unclear. The V end lost 5 bases, the J end lost 1 base, and 12 bases lay between the germline ends. The CDR3 loop spans 15 amino acids. The germline V gene has CDR1 LNHNV and CDR2 YYDKDF (reference sequence). Here the CDR3 reads CATSDLEGSGNTIYF. CDR3 DNA: TGTGCCACCAGCGACCTGGAGGGATCTGGAAACACCATATATTTT.

The CDR3 spells CASSESTSGGHTDTQYF. CDR3 DNA: TGCGCCAGCAGTGAGTCGACTAGCGGGGGCCATACAGATACGCAGTATTTT. The V and J genes are TRBV10-1 and TRBJ2-3, with 12 bases aligning to TRBD2. The germline gives CDR1 WNHNN, CDR2 SYGVQD (reference sequence). This CDR3 is built from 17 residues. With 0 bases clipped from V and 3 bases from J, the junction kept 4 bases outside the gene matches.

The chain combines TRBV19 with TRBJ1-2; no firm D call. The germline V gene encodes CDR1 LNHDA and CDR2 SQIVND (reference sequence). Trimming took 3 bases from V and 2 from J, leaving 10 bases between them. This CDR3 has 14 amino acids. CDR3 DNA: TGTGCCAGTAGTATGCGACGGGAGAACTATGGCTACACCTTC. The encoded protein is CASSMRRENYGYTF.

The V gene is TRBV7-3, the J gene TRBJ1-1; 11 positions agree with TRBD1. Germline CDR1 reads SGHTA; CDR2 reads FQGTGA. The length of the CDR3 is 16 residues. V trimming: 1 base; J trimming: 6 bases; junction bases outside the gene matches: 7. The CDR3 reads CASSLNPGQGVSEAFF. DNA for the CDR3: TGTGCCAGCAGCTTAAATCCGGGACAGGGGGTCTCTGAAGCTTTCTTT.

The V call is TRBV20-1, the J call TRBJ2-1; no firm D call. The germline V and J ends were trimmed by 5 bases and 7 bases, with 6 bases remaining between them. CDR1 is DFQATT and CDR2 is SNEGSKA in the germline V gene (reference sequence). This CDR3 contains 10 residues. In DNA, the CDR3 is TGCAGTGCTCGGTCAAATGAGCAGTTCTTC. Translating it yields CSARSNEQFF.

The chain joins TRBV27 to TRBJ2-7; D is unresolved. The CDR3 is 13 residues long. Germline loops: CDR1 MNHEY, CDR2 SMNVEV (reference sequence). Trimming took off 5 bases at V and 0 bases at J, with 8 bases between the two ends. CDR3 residues: CASSPYISYEQYF. The CDR3 nucleotides read TGTGCCAGCAGTCCTTATATCTCCTACGAGCAGTACTTC.

The chain is built from TRBV5-8 and TRBJ1-6; tentatively, D is TRBD1 (5 bases). V was pared by 1 base and J by 7 bases, with 12 bases between. Germline V gives CDR1 SGHTS, CDR2 YDEGEE. This CDR3 spans 15 amino acids. DNA of the CDR3: TGTGCCAGCAGCTTGAGAGGGGAGGGGAATTCACCCCTCCACTTT. This sequence encodes CASSLRGEGNSPLHF.

The rearrangement links TRBV6-5 to TRBJ2-7; D unresolved. The CDR3 loop spans 13 amino acids. V lost 2 bases, J lost 3 bases, and 8 bases lay in between. Germline-derived CDR1 and CDR2 are MNHEY and SVGAGI. The CDR3 DNA reads TGTGCCAGCAGTTACGGGCCAGACTACGAGCAGTACTTC. Translating gives CASSYGPDYEQYF.